This T cell receptor (beta chain) was observed in a study of blood T cell repertoires in COVID-19. Study-level background: The United States, Italy and Spain provided the acute and convalescent COVID-19 samples.

Authors' analysis steps: Reference gene primer amplification in the assay estimated nucleated cell counts. TCRdb's table, derived via immunoSEQ multiplex PCR, lists solely in-frame clones and lacks some. The DNA was the basis for D and trimming; V, J and clone size are from that table. The table has approximately 70,000 clones, around 80% seen once. The sequence was obtained from a woman aged 50 to 60 with acute or convalescent COVID-19. Sequences were obtained from peripheral blood.

The CDR3 sequence: CASRGDTQYF. CDR3 DNA sequence: TGTGCCTCGAGAGGGGATACGCAGTATTTT. The V and J genes are TRBV6-6 and TRBJ2-3, with D maybe TRBD2 (5 bases). The CDR3 spans 10 residues. Germline-derived CDR1 and CDR2 are MNHNY and SVGAGI (reference sequence). The V end lost 11 bases, the J end lost 6 bases, and 9 bases lay between the germline ends.